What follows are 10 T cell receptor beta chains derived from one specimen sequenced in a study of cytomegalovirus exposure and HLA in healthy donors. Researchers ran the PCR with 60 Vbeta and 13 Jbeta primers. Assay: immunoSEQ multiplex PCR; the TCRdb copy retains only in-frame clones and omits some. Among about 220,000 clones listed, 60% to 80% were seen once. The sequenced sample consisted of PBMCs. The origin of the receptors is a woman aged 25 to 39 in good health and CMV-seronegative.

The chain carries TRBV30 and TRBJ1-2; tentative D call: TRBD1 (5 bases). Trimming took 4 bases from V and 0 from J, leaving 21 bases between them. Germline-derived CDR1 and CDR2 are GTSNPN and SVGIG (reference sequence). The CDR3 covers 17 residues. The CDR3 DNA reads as TGTGCCTGGACTCTAGAAGGGCAGGGAGGTTCTAACTATGGCTACACCTTC. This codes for CAWTLEGQGGSNYGYTF.

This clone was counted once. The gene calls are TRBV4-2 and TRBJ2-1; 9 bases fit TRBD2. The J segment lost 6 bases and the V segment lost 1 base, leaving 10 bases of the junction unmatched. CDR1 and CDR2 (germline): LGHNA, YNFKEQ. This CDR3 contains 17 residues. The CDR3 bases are TGTGCCAGCAGCCAAGGGGGCTTGCGGGGGGGCCCCAATGAGCAGTTCTTC. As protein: CASSQGGLRGGPNEQFF.

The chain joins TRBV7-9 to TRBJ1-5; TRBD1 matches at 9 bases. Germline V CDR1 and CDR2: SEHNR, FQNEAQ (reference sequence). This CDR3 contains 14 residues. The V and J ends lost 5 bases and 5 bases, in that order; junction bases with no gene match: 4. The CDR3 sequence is CASSPQGADQPQHF. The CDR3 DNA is TGTGCCAGCAGCCCACAGGGGGCGGATCAGCCCCAGCATTTT.

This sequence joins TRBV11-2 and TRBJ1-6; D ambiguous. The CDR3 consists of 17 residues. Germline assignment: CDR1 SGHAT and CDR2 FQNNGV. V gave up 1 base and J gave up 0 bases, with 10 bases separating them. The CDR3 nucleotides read TGTGCCAGCAGCTTAGGGTCCGGGAGCTCCTATAATTCACCCCTCCACTTT. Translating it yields CASSLGSGSSYNSPLHF.

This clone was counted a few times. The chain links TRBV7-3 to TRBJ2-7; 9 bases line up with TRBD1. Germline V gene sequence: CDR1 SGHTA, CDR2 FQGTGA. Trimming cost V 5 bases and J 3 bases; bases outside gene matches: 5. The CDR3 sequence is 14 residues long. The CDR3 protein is CASSPGQGNYEQYF. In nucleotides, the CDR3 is TGTGCCAGCAGCCCTGGACAGGGGAACTACGAGCAGTACTTC. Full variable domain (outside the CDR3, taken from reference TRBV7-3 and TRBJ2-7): GAGVSQTPSNKVTEKGKYVELRCDPISGHTALYWYRQSLGQGPEFLIYFQGTGAADDSGLPNDRFFAVRPEGSVSTLKIQRTERGDSAVYLCASSPGQGNYEQYFGPGTRLTVT.

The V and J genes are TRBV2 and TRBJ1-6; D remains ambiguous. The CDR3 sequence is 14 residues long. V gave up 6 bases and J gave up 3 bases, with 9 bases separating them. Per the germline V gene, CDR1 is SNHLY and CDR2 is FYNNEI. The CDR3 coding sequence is TGTGCCAGCAGGTTCGGGGACTATAATTCACCCCTCCACTTT. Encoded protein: CASRFGDYNSPLHF.

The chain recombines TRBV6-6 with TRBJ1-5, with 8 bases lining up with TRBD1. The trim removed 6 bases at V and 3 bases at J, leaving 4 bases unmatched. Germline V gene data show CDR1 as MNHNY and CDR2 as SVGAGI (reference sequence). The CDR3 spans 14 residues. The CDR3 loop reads CASSRDRINQPQHF. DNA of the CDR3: TGTGCCAGCAGCCGGGACAGGATCAATCAGCCCCAGCATTTT.

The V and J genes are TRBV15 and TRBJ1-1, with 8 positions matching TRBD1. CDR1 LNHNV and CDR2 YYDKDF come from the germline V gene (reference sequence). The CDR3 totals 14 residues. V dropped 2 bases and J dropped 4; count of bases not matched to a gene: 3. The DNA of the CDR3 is TGTGCCACCAGCAGAACAGGGGGGATCACTGAAGCTTTCTTT. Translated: CATSRTGGITEAFF.

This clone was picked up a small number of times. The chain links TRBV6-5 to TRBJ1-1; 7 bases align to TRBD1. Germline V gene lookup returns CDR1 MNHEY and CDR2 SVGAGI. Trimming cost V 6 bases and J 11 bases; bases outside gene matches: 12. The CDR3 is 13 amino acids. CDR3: CASRPYTRGQAFF. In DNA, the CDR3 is TGTGCCAGCAGACCCTATACTAGGGGACAGGCTTTCTTT.

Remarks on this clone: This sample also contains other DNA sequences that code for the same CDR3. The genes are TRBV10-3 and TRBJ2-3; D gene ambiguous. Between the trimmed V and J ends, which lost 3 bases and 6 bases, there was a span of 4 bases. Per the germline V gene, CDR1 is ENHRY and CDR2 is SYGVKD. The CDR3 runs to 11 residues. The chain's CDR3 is CAISDRDTQYF. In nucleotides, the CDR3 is TGTGCCATCAGTGACCGGGATACGCAGTATTTT.